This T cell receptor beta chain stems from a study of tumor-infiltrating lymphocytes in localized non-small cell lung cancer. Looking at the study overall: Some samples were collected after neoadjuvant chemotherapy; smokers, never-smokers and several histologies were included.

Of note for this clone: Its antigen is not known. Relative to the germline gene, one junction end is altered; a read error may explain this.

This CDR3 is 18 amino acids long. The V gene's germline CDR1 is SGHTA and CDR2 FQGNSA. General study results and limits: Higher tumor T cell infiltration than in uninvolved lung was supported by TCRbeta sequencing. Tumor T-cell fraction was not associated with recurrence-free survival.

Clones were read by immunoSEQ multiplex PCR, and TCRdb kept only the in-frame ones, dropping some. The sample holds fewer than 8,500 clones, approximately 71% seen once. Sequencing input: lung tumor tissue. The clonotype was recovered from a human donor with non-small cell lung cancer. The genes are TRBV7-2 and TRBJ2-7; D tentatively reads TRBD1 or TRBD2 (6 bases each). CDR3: CASTLRSHSGGGSYEQYF. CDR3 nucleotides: TGTGCCAGCACCTTAAGGTCACACAGCGGAGGGGGCTCCTACGAGCAGTACTTC.